A selection of T cell receptor beta chains follows, all from one sample in a study of blood T cell repertoires in COVID-19. The repertoire was sequenced with immunoSEQ multiplex PCR; TCRdb's copy has only in-frame clones and lacks some. This repertoire shows tens of thousands of clones, 89% found once; its top ten account for roughly 28%. Input material: peripheral blood. Every receptor here comes from a man of 80 years or more with acute or convalescent COVID-19. The CDR3 runs from the conserved cysteine through the conserved F or W. Each record gives: J gene, D gene, clone size, V gene, CDR3 DNA, CDR3 protein. The D gene is left open where the match is weak. Size is stated for part of the rows, as once, few or many counts, or as a class when the clone is expanded.

>TRBJ1-4|TRBD1|.|TRBV19
TGTGCCAGTAGTATGGGGACAGGGGATGAAAAACTGTTTTTT
CASSMGTGDEKLFF
>TRBJ1-4|TRBD1|.|TRBV5-6
TGTGCCAGCGGACAGGGGGCAACTAATGAAAAACTGTTTTTT
CASGQGATNEKLFF
>TRBJ1-2|.|.|TRBV11-2
TGTGCCAGCAGCCCCCTCACAGGGAGCTATGGCTACACCTTC
CASSPLTGSYGYTF
>TRBJ2-5|TRBD2|.|TRBV11-2
TGTGCCACCAAGCGGTACGGGGGGAGGGAGAGGGAGACCCAGTACTTC
CATKRYGGRERETQYF
>TRBJ1-2|.|.|TRBV2
TGTGCCAGCACGGACAAGTACTATGGCTACACCTTC
CASTDKYYGYTF
>TRBJ2-2|.|.|TRBV24-1
TGTGCCACCAGTCCTACAGGGTCCGGGGAGCTGTTTTTT
CATSPTGSGELFF
>TRBJ2-7|TRBD2|.|TRBV5-1
TGCGCCAGCACAGAGGCCCTAGCGGGCACCTACGAGCAGTACTTC
CASTEALAGTYEQYF
>TRBJ1-3|.|.|TRBV5-8
TGTGCCAGCAGCTTGGCCCTGCGGAGCTCTGGAAACACCATATATTTT
CASSLALRSSGNTIYF
>TRBJ1-5|.|.|TRBV18
TGTGCCAGCTCACCACCGTCCGGGGTCGGCAATCAGCCCCAGCATTTT
CASSPPSGVGNQPQHF
>TRBJ2-1|TRBD2|.|TRBV10-3
TGTGCCATCAGCGGACTAGCGGGCGGCTCCTACAATGAGCAGTTCTTC
CAISGLAGGSYNEQFF
>TRBJ1-2|.|.|TRBV30
TGTGCCTGGAGCTCCCTCCGGAGCTATGGCTACACCTTC
CAWSSLRSYGYTF
>TRBJ2-7|.|few|TRBV5-6
TGTGCCAGCAGCTTGTTCGACAGAACCTACGAGCAGTACTTC
CASSLFDRTYEQYF
>TRBJ2-1|.|.|TRBV27
TGTGCCAGCAGCCATGGACTGAACAATGAGCAGTTCTTC
CASSHGLNNEQFF
>TRBJ1-2|TRBD1|.|TRBV29-1
TGCAGCGCCTCGGGACAGGGGGTTTGGGGCTACACCTTC
CSASGQGVWGYTF
>TRBJ2-2|TRBD1|.|TRBV11-2
TGTGCCAGCAGTACAGGACAGGGTCATACCGGGGAGCTGTTTTTT
CASSTGQGHTGELFF
>TRBJ1-5|TRBD1|.|TRBV4-1
TGCGCCAGCAGCCAGACAGGGGGGAATCAGCCCCAGCATTTT
CASSQTGGNQPQHF
>TRBJ2-3|.|.|TRBV2
TGTGCCAGCAGGAGCGGGTACTCCACAGATACGCAGTATTTT
CASRSGYSTDTQYF
>TRBJ1-5|.|.|TRBV7-8
TGTGCCAGCAGCTTAGAGACAGTTAGCAATCAGCCCCAGCATTTT
CASSLETVSNQPQHF
>TRBJ2-7|.|once|TRBV6-1
TGTGCCAGCAGTGAACCGGAGACCTACGAGCAGTACTTC
CASSEPETYEQYF
>TRBJ2-5|.|.|TRBV5-1
TGCGCCAGCAGCCCCCGGCCTGGGGCCCAAGAGACCCAGTACTTC
CASSPRPGAQETQYF
>TRBJ1-5|.|.|TRBV28
TGTGCCAGCAGTTTGACAGTGAATCAGCCCCAGCATTTT
CASSLTVNQPQHF
>TRBJ1-2|.|.|TRBV6-5
TGTGCCAGCAGTTACTCAGACAGTACAAACTATGGCTACACCTTC
CASSYSDSTNYGYTF
>TRBJ2-5|.|.|TRBV20-1
TGCAGTGCTAGTTCATCCTCGCGGGACCAAGAGACCCAGTACTTC
CSASSSSRDQETQYF
>TRBJ2-3|TRBD1|.|TRBV10-3
TGTGCCAGCGCCGGGACAGGGCACACAGATACGCAGTATTTT
CASAGTGHTDTQYF
>TRBJ2-3|TRBD2|.|TRBV6-2/TRBV6-3
TGTGCCAGCAGTTCTCGACGAGGGACTAGCGGGAGAGATACGCAGTATTTT
CASSSRRGTSGRDTQYF
>TRBJ2-1|TRBD2|once|TRBV7-8
TGTGCCAGCAGCTTGGCTAGCGGGAGCAATGAGCAGTTCTTC
CASSLASGSNEQFF
>TRBJ2-1|.|.|TRBV10-2
TGCGCCAGCAGTGAGGGGGGCGGGGGCTCCTACAATGAGCAGTTCTTC
CASSEGGGGSYNEQFF